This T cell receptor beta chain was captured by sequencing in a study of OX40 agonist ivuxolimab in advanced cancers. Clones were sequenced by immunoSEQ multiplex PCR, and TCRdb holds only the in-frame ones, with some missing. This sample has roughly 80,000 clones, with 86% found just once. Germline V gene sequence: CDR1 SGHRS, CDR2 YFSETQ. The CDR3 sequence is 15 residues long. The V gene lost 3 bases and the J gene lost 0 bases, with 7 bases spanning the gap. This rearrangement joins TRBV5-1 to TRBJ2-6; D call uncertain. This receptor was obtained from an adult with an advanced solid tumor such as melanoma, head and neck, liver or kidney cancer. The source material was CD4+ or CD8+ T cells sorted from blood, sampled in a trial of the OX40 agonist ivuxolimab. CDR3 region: CASSSTDSGANVLTF. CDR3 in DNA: TGCGCCAGCAGCTCTACGGACTCTGGGGCCAACGTCCTGACTTTC.